This T cell receptor (beta chain) originates from a study of human T cells and chemical hapten exposure. Per the germline V gene, CDR1 is MNHNS and CDR2 is SASEGT. Trimming took 6 bases from V and 3 from J; bases not matched to a gene: 10. The CDR3 runs to 17 residues. One entry per CDR3 protein, called by TCRdb with MiXCR from the RACE reads. Of just over 80,000 distinct CDR3 sequences in the sample, roughly 10% were seen once. The sample's time point: patch test 1, 2 weeks after DPC sensitization. Documented treatment: therapeutic diphenylcyclopropenone sensitization with weekly scalp DPC. This receptor was obtained from a woman between 50 and 59 years old with alopecia areata. Some clones in this sample may be carry-over from other donors' samples. Sequencing used whole blood, obtained in connection with sensitization to the hapten diphenylcyclopropenone (DPC). The J gene is TRBJ1-6, the V gene TRBV6-1; TRBD1 aligns across 8 bases. The chain's CDR3 is CASSPGQGVVYNSPLHF. Here the CDR3 DNA reads TGTGCCAGCAGCCCCGGACAGGGAGTGGTCTATAATTCACCCCTCCACTTT.